This is a list of T cell receptor beta chains from one sample in a study of cytomegalovirus exposure and HLA in healthy donors. The protocol was immunoSEQ multiplex PCR, while the TCRdb copy is restricted to in-frame clones and leaves out a portion. The repertoire consists of 110,000 to 150,000 clones, with 84% occurring once and the leading ten covering approximately 2.7%. Sample: PBMCs. All receptors derive from a boy aged 2 to 9 in good health and CMV-seronegative. Each CDR3 is given with its conserved first and last residue. The D gene is left open where the match is weak. Not every row has a clone size; where given, it reads once, few, many or a size class.

len: 17
abundance: NA
d_gene: NA
v_gene: TRBV15
j_gene: TRBJ1-4
CDR3aa: CATSRDLGPGAGEKLFF
CDR3nt: TGTGCCACCAGCAGAGATTTAGGCCCAGGGGCCGGCGAAAAACTGTTTTTT

len: 18
abundance: NA
d_gene: TRBD1
v_gene: TRBV30
j_gene: TRBJ1-5
CDR3aa: CAWTPRGQGQGFSSPQHF
CDR3nt: TGTGCCTGGACCCCGAGGGGCCAAGGACAGGGGTTCTCCTCGCCCCAGCATTTT

len: 16
abundance: NA
d_gene: NA
v_gene: TRBV19
j_gene: TRBJ2-1
CDR3aa: CASSILAGRESNEQFF
CDR3nt: TGTGCCAGTAGTATATTGGCAGGCCGGGAGTCTAATGAGCAGTTCTTC

len: 18
abundance: NA
d_gene: NA
v_gene: TRBV7-9
j_gene: TRBJ1-4
CDR3aa: CSSSFPARAQANNEKLFF
CDR3nt: TGTTCCAGCAGCTTTCCGGCCAGGGCTCAGGCGAATAATGAAAAACTGTTTTTT

len: 12
abundance: NA
d_gene: NA
v_gene: TRBV5-6
j_gene: TRBJ2-7
CDR3aa: CASTRLSYEQYF
CDR3nt: TGTGCCAGCACGAGACTCTCCTACGAGCAGTACTTC

len: 14
abundance: NA
d_gene: NA
v_gene: TRBV6-5
j_gene: TRBJ1-1
CDR3aa: CASSYSSVNTEAFF
CDR3nt: TGTGCCAGCAGTTACTCATCAGTGAACACTGAAGCTTTCTTT

len: 16
abundance: NA
d_gene: NA
v_gene: TRBV30
j_gene: TRBJ2-3
CDR3aa: CAWSVRGGIAADTQYF
CDR3nt: TGTGCCTGGAGTGTACGGGGCGGGATAGCCGCAGATACGCAGTATTTT

len: 11
abundance: NA
d_gene: NA
v_gene: TRBV7-2
j_gene: TRBJ2-7
CDR3aa: CASSLDNEQYF
CDR3nt: TGTGCCAGCAGCTTAGACAACGAGCAGTACTTC

len: 15
abundance: NA
d_gene: NA
v_gene: TRBV9
j_gene: TRBJ1-2
CDR3aa: CASSVDWQPGYGYTF
CDR3nt: TGTGCCAGCAGCGTAGATTGGCAGCCAGGGTATGGCTACACCTTC

len: 13
abundance: once
d_gene: NA
v_gene: TRBV10-1
j_gene: TRBJ2-1
CDR3aa: CASSESITSEQFF
CDR3nt: TGCGCCAGCAGTGAGTCGATCACTAGTGAGCAGTTCTTC

len: 13
abundance: many
d_gene: NA
v_gene: TRBV6-1
j_gene: TRBJ1-4
CDR3aa: CASREESWEKLFF
CDR3nt: TGTGCCAGCCGGGAAGAAAGCTGGGAAAAACTGTTTTTT

len: 16
abundance: NA
d_gene: NA
v_gene: TRBV13
j_gene: TRBJ1-3
CDR3aa: CASSRSTGSSGNTIYF
CDR3nt: TGTGCCAGCAGCAGATCCACCGGGAGCTCTGGAAACACCATATATTTT

len: 16
abundance: NA
d_gene: TRBD2
v_gene: TRBV5-4
j_gene: TRBJ2-5
CDR3aa: CASSTQLAGGPETQYF
CDR3nt: TGTGCCAGCAGCACCCAACTAGCGGGAGGGCCCGAGACCCAGTACTTC

len: 16
abundance: NA
d_gene: TRBD1
v_gene: TRBV7-9
j_gene: TRBJ2-3
CDR3aa: CASSPWTGGMGDTQYF
CDR3nt: TGTGCCAGCAGCCCGTGGACAGGGGGAATGGGAGATACGCAGTATTTT

len: 16
abundance: NA
d_gene: NA
v_gene: TRBV7-9
j_gene: TRBJ2-3
CDR3aa: CASSHDRGSGTDTQYF
CDR3nt: TGTGCCAGCAGTCATGATAGGGGTTCCGGCACAGATACGCAGTATTTT

len: 15
abundance: NA
d_gene: NA
v_gene: TRBV13
j_gene: TRBJ2-3
CDR3aa: CASSPTTGIPDTQYF
CDR3nt: TGTGCCAGCAGCCCCACTACGGGGATACCAGATACGCAGTATTTT

len: 13
abundance: NA
d_gene: TRBD2
v_gene: TRBV6-4
j_gene: TRBJ2-3
CDR3aa: CASSDPAGGPQYF
CDR3nt: TGTGCCAGCAGTGACCCGGCGGGGGGGCCGCAGTATTTT

len: 15
abundance: NA
d_gene: NA
v_gene: TRBV27
j_gene: TRBJ1-1
CDR3aa: CASTLKQTGGTEAFF
CDR3nt: TGTGCCAGCACCCTAAAACAGACCGGAGGCACTGAAGCTTTCTTT

len: 14
abundance: NA
d_gene: NA
v_gene: TRBV5-1
j_gene: TRBJ2-1
CDR3aa: CASSLTSSYNEQFF
CDR3nt: TGCGCCAGCAGCTTGACGAGCTCCTACAATGAGCAGTTCTTC

len: 17
abundance: NA
d_gene: NA
v_gene: TRBV28
j_gene: TRBJ2-3
CDR3aa: CASSPPPRVVGTDTQYF
CDR3nt: TGTGCCAGCAGTCCACCTCCACGGGTAGTGGGCACAGATACGCAGTATTTT

len: 15
abundance: NA
d_gene: NA
v_gene: TRBV18
j_gene: TRBJ1-1
CDR3aa: CASSPARQMNTEAFF
CDR3nt: TGTGCCAGCTCACCGGCGCGGCAGATGAACACTGAAGCTTTCTTT

len: 15
abundance: NA
d_gene: TRBD2
v_gene: TRBV6-5
j_gene: TRBJ2-3
CDR3aa: CASSRVRGSTGTQYF
CDR3nt: TGTGCCAGCAGTCGTGTGCGGGGGAGCACAGGTACGCAGTATTTT

len: 16
abundance: few
d_gene: TRBD1
v_gene: TRBV7-9
j_gene: TRBJ2-1
CDR3aa: CASSLGTGKTYNEQFF
CDR3nt: TGTGCCAGCAGCTTAGGGACAGGGAAGACCTACAATGAGCAGTTCTTC

len: 15
abundance: NA
d_gene: TRBD2
v_gene: TRBV27
j_gene: TRBJ2-7
CDR3aa: CASSPPGRAYHEQYF
CDR3nt: TGTGCCAGCAGTCCCCCAGGGAGGGCCTACCACGAGCAGTACTTC

len: 21
abundance: NA
d_gene: TRBD2
v_gene: TRBV10-1
j_gene: TRBJ2-1
CDR3aa: CASSLTRGASGSFSSYNEQFF
CDR3nt: TGCGCCAGCAGTCTGACCCGGGGGGCTAGCGGGAGTTTCAGCTCCTACAATGAGCAGTTCTTC

len: 19
abundance: NA
d_gene: TRBD1
v_gene: TRBV18
j_gene: TRBJ1-2
CDR3aa: CASSPLSVPGTGDNYGYTF
CDR3nt: TGTGCCAGCTCACCTCTCTCGGTTCCTGGGACAGGCGATAACTATGGCTACACCTTC

len: 16
abundance: NA
d_gene: NA
v_gene: TRBV6-1
j_gene: TRBJ1-4
CDR3aa: CASSETSRGANEKLFF
CDR3nt: TGTGCCAGCAGTGAGACATCACGGGGTGCTAATGAAAAACTGTTTTTT

len: 13
abundance: NA
d_gene: NA
v_gene: TRBV27
j_gene: TRBJ2-5
CDR3aa: CASSSTRRETQYF
CDR3nt: TGTGCCAGCAGTTCTACTAGGCGGGAGACCCAGTACTTC

len: 15
abundance: few
d_gene: TRBD2
v_gene: TRBV6-5
j_gene: TRBJ2-1
CDR3aa: CASSLQLAGYNEQFF
CDR3nt: TGTGCCAGCAGTTTACAACTAGCGGGATACAATGAGCAGTTCTTC

len: 14
abundance: once
d_gene: TRBD1
v_gene: TRBV5-4
j_gene: TRBJ2-3
CDR3aa: CASSGTGVADTQYF
CDR3nt: TGTGCCAGTTCCGGGACAGGGGTGGCAGATACGCAGTATTTT

len: 14
abundance: NA
d_gene: TRBD1
v_gene: TRBV5-4
j_gene: TRBJ2-5
CDR3aa: CASSLVDRGETQYF
CDR3nt: TGTGCCAGCAGCTTGGTGGACAGGGGTGAGACCCAGTACTTC

len: 17
abundance: NA
d_gene: NA
v_gene: TRBV11-2
j_gene: TRBJ1-1
CDR3aa: CASSLDGVGAPNTEAFF
CDR3nt: TGTGCCAGCAGCTTAGATGGTGTAGGGGCACCAAACACTGAAGCTTTCTTT

len: 14
abundance: NA
d_gene: NA
v_gene: TRBV29-1
j_gene: TRBJ2-7
CDR3aa: CSVGRGRRFNEQYF
CDR3nt: TGCAGCGTTGGTAGGGGTCGAAGATTCAACGAGCAGTACTTC

len: 17
abundance: few
d_gene: NA
v_gene: TRBV19
j_gene: TRBJ1-4
CDR3aa: CASSIGREERINEKLFF
CDR3nt: TGTGCCAGTAGTATCGGGAGGGAGGAACGGATTAATGAAAAACTGTTTTTT

len: 12
abundance: NA
d_gene: NA
v_gene: TRBV27
j_gene: TRBJ2-3
CDR3aa: CASSFRGDTQYF
CDR3nt: TGTGCCAGCAGTTTCCGGGGAGATACGCAGTATTTT

len: 14
abundance: NA
d_gene: NA
v_gene: TRBV25-1
j_gene: TRBJ2-1
CDR3aa: CASSGSRGLNEQFF
CDR3nt: TGTGCCAGCAGTGGCTCTAGGGGCCTCAATGAGCAGTTCTTC

len: 15
abundance: once
d_gene: NA
v_gene: TRBV5-1
j_gene: TRBJ1-6
CDR3aa: CASSPTGRDNSPLHF
CDR3nt: TGCGCCAGCAGCCCGACAGGTCGGGACAATTCACCCCTCCACTTT

len: 13
abundance: NA
d_gene: NA
v_gene: TRBV5-4
j_gene: TRBJ2-3
CDR3aa: CASSLLAGDTQYF
CDR3nt: TGTGCCAGCAGTCTCCTTGCGGGAGATACGCAGTATTTT

len: 13
abundance: NA
d_gene: TRBD1
v_gene: TRBV27
j_gene: TRBJ1-5
CDR3aa: CASRTGFNQPQHF
CDR3nt: TGTGCCAGCAGGACAGGGTTCAATCAGCCCCAGCATTTT

len: 14
abundance: NA
d_gene: NA
v_gene: TRBV5-6
j_gene: TRBJ1-1
CDR3aa: CASTARGLNTEAFF
CDR3nt: TGTGCCAGCACCGCCAGGGGCTTGAACACTGAAGCTTTCTTT

len: 14
abundance: NA
d_gene: TRBD2
v_gene: TRBV19
j_gene: TRBJ2-2
CDR3aa: CASIQTSESGELFF
CDR3nt: TGTGCCAGTATTCAGACTAGCGAATCCGGGGAGCTGTTTTTT

len: 15
abundance: NA
d_gene: TRBD1
v_gene: TRBV27
j_gene: TRBJ1-6
CDR3aa: CASSKRTGSNSPLHF
CDR3nt: TGTGCCAGCAGCAAACGGACAGGGAGCAATTCACCCCTCCACTTT

len: 17
abundance: NA
d_gene: NA
v_gene: TRBV11-2
j_gene: TRBJ1-2
CDR3aa: CASSLKPIFGGNYGYTF
CDR3nt: TGTGCCAGCAGCTTAAAGCCAATTTTCGGGGGGAATTATGGCTACACCTTC

len: 14
abundance: NA
d_gene: TRBD1
v_gene: TRBV12-5
j_gene: TRBJ1-1
CDR3aa: CASGQTGVNTEAFF
CDR3nt: TGTGCTAGTGGCCAAACAGGGGTCAACACTGAAGCTTTCTTT

len: 16
abundance: NA
d_gene: NA
v_gene: TRBV18
j_gene: TRBJ2-7
CDR3aa: CASSPRAGVSSYEQYF
CDR3nt: TGTGCCAGCTCACCAAGGGCAGGGGTGAGCTCCTACGAGCAGTACTTC

len: 16
abundance: NA
d_gene: TRBD2
v_gene: TRBV13
j_gene: TRBJ2-4
CDR3aa: CASSVTSGGVGNIQYF
CDR3nt: TGTGCCAGCAGCGTGACTAGCGGGGGCGTGGGGAACATTCAGTACTTC

len: 13
abundance: few
d_gene: TRBD1
v_gene: TRBV29-1
j_gene: TRBJ1-1
CDR3aa: CSGDRGVGVEAFF
CDR3nt: TGCAGCGGGGACAGGGGAGTAGGTGTTGAAGCTTTCTTT

len: 16
abundance: NA
d_gene: NA
v_gene: TRBV19
j_gene: TRBJ1-5
CDR3aa: CASTPRPGTLNQPQHF
CDR3nt: TGTGCCAGTACCCCCAGACCCGGGACACTTAATCAGCCCCAGCATTTT

len: 16
abundance: NA
d_gene: NA
v_gene: TRBV4-3
j_gene: TRBJ2-7
CDR3aa: CASSQVLARAVYEQYF
CDR3nt: TGCGCCAGCAGCCAAGTTCTAGCGAGAGCTGTATACGAGCAGTACTTC